Shown below are 26 T cell receptor beta chains from a single sample sequenced in a study of identical twins. A single record per CDR3 protein comes from TCRdb applying MiXCR to the 5' RACE reads. The sample carries a few hundred thousand distinct CDR3 sequences, around 9.6% recorded once. The same sample was also studied in work on yellow fever vaccine responses in identical twins.

Source material: PBMCs. These receptors originate from a woman in her late teens or twenties in good health.

This clonotype was detected a few times. V usage is TRBV4-3 and J usage is TRBJ2-2, with TRBD1 as a possible D gene (6 bases). The CDR3 spans 14 residues. CDR1 and CDR2 (germline): LGHNA, YSLEER. V lost 4 bases and J lost 4, with 10 bases in between. The CDR3 here is CASSLLTGTGELFF. CDR3 in DNA: TGCGCCAGCAGCCTGTTGACAGGCACCGGGGAGCTGTTTTTT.

This clonotype was seen at least ten times. The chain couples TRBV12-3 or TRBV12-4 to TRBJ2-2; the match to TRBD2 covers 8 bases. The length of the CDR3 is 16 residues. V lost 6 bases and J lost 6; bases outside the gene matches: 12. The CDR3 sequence: CASRGVSGRPPGELFF. CDR3 sequence (DNA): TGTGCCAGCAGAGGGGTGAGCGGGAGACCCCCCGGGGAGCTGTTTTTT.

This clonotype was seen a few times. The V call is TRBV20-1, the J call TRBJ2-7; 10 nucleotides align to TRBD2. The ends lost 0 bases at V and 7 bases at J; junction bases unmatched: 12. The CDR3 is 16 amino acids. In germline, CDR1 is DFQATT, CDR2 SNEGSKA (reference sequence). In DNA form, the CDR3 reads TGCAGTGCTAGAGATCCCCTAGCGGGGGACTTTCAAGAGCAGTACTTC. Translating it yields CSARDPLAGDFQEQYF.

This clonotype was seen at least ten times. The rearrangement joins TRBV29-1 to TRBJ2-7; possibly TRBD1 for D (5 bases). V was shortened by 4 bases and J by 0 bases, with 7 bases between the two germline ends. The germline V gene encodes CDR1 SQVTM and CDR2 ANQGSEA. CDR3 length: 12 amino acids. The CDR3 DNA sequence: TGCAGCGTTGCAGGGAACTCCTACGAGCAGTACTTC. This codes for CSVAGNSYEQYF.

This clonotype has only a few counts. V and J are TRBV27 and TRBJ2-5; 14 bases map to TRBD2. Per germline, CDR1 MNHEY and CDR2 SMNVEV (reference sequence). This CDR3 region has 16 residues. With V trimmed by 4 bases and J by 5 bases, 6 bases remained unmatched. Here the CDR3 DNA reads TGTGCCAGCAGTTCCGGGACTAGCGGGGGCCGGGAGACCCAGTACTTC. Residues: CASSSGTSGGRETQYF.

Ten or more counts support this clonotype. The CDR3 reads CASSQGQQEQFF. The CDR3, as DNA: TGTGCCAGCAGCCAGGGCCAACAGGAGCAGTTCTTC. This chain joins TRBV4-2 and TRBJ2-1; D remains ambiguous. V lost 3 bases, J lost 10 bases, and 10 bases lay in between. Germline CDR1 LGHNA, CDR2 YNFKEQ. The CDR3 consists of 12 residues.

The sample holds a few counts of this clonotype. V and J are TRBV12-3 or TRBV12-4 and TRBJ2-5, with a possible D match to TRBD1 (6 bases). V was pared by 0 bases and J by 5 bases, with 10 bases between. This CDR3 contains 14 residues. The chain's CDR3 is CASSLAGATETQYF. DNA of the CDR3: TGTGCCAGCAGTTTAGCGGGGGCAACCGAGACCCAGTACTTC.

This clonotype was recorded at least ten times. V is TRBV2 and J is TRBJ2-1, with a tentative D call TRBD2 (5 bases). The CDR3 is 12 residues long. Trimming shortened V by 6 bases and J by 7 bases, and 10 bases separated the two germline ends. Germline V gives CDR1 SNHLY, CDR2 FYNNEI. CDR3 residues: CASRRVGNEQFF. The CDR3 DNA is TGTGCCAGCAGGAGGGTAGGAAATGAGCAGTTCTTC. The whole variable domain, remainder taken from reference TRBV2 and TRBJ2-1, is EPEVTQTPSHQVTQMGQEVILRCVPISNHLYFYWYRQILGQKVEFLVSFYNNEISEKSEIFDDQFSVERPDGSNFTLKIRSTKLEDSAMYFCASRRVGNEQFFGPGTRLTVL.

The V gene is TRBV11-1, the J gene TRBJ2-1, with 7 bases fitting TRBD2. V dropped 6 bases and J dropped 9; count of bases not matched to a gene: 5. This CDR3 has 12 amino acids. CDR1 and CDR2 from the germline V gene are SGHAT and FQDESV (reference sequence). The CDR3: CASRGGSGEQFF. The CDR3 DNA reads as TGTGCCAGCAGGGGCGGGAGTGGTGAGCAGTTCTTC. Complete variable domain (other parts from reference TRBV11-1 and TRBJ2-1): EAEVAQSPRYKITEKSQAVAFWCDPISGHATLYWYRQILGQGPELLVQFQDESVVDDSQLPKDRFSAERLKGVDSTLKIQPAELGDSAMYLCASRGGSGEQFFGPGTRLTVL.

This clonotype was seen only a few times. The gene calls are TRBV19 and TRBJ2-2; D assignment may be TRBD1 or TRBD2 (5 bases each). Trimming left V 9 bases short and J 1 base short, with 15 bases between. This CDR3 is 15 amino acids long. The germline CDR1 and CDR2 sequences are LNHDA and SQIVND (reference sequence). This CDR3 reads CASRARGENTGELFF. CDR3 in DNA: TGTGCCAGCCGTGCTAGGGGAGAGAACACCGGGGAGCTGTTTTTT.

The chain uses TRBV27 and TRBJ2-5; D gene uncertain. V shed 8 bases and J shed 2 bases, with 12 bases lying between them. The CDR3 totals 13 residues. Germline assignment: CDR1 MNHEY and CDR2 SMNVEV (reference sequence). The CDR3 coding sequence is TGTGCCAGCCGGAGTACGCAACAAGAGACCCAGTACTTC. It translates to CASRSTQQETQYF.

This clonotype was seen ten or more times. The V and J genes are TRBV12-3 or TRBV12-4 and TRBJ1-1; D gene uncertain. The CDR3 consists of 13 residues. V was trimmed by 1 base and J by 8 bases, leaving 11 bases between them. CDR3 DNA: TGTGCCAGCAGTTTAGTGCACCTAGCCGAAGCTTTCTTT. It codes for CASSLVHLAEAFF.

The chain employs TRBV20-1 and TRBJ1-3; unclear D gene. CDR1 is DFQATT and CDR2 is SNEGSKA in the germline V gene (reference sequence). The CDR3 runs 13 residues. Trimming cost V 3 bases and J 4 bases, with 10 bases left between them. CDR3 nucleotides: TGCAGTGCTAGTCTCCAGCTAGGAAACACCATATATTTT. As protein: CSASLQLGNTIYF.

There are many counts of this clonotype. V gene TRBV20-1 combines with J gene TRBJ2-1; D is perhaps TRBD2 (5 bases). This CDR3 is built from 12 residues. Germline V gives CDR1 DFQATT, CDR2 SNEGSKA (reference sequence). Trimming cost V 5 bases and J 10 bases, with 15 bases left between them. CDR3 protein: CSALGPASEQFF. CDR3 nucleotide sequence: TGCAGTGCTCTAGGGCCCGCTAGCGAGCAGTTCTTC.

This clonotype was detected many times. V and J are TRBV12-3 or TRBV12-4 and TRBJ2-5, with a possible D match to TRBD1 (6 bases). This CDR3 region has 13 residues. V was trimmed by 6 bases and J by 3 bases, leaving 11 bases between them. This chain's CDR3 is CASSRTGKETQYF. CDR3 bases: TGTGCCAGCAGCCGAACAGGGAAAGAGACCCAGTACTTC.

This clonotype has a count of ten or more. The chain recombines TRBV12-3 or TRBV12-4 with TRBJ2-1, with D perhaps given as TRBD1 or TRBD2 (5 bases each). The CDR3 is made up of 15 amino acids. Trimming stripped 5 bases from V and 8 bases from J, with 19 bases between. This CDR3 is CASSPTGRPSDEQFF. The CDR3 DNA reads as TGTGCCAGCAGTCCGACGGGACGCCCTAGTGATGAGCAGTTCTTC.

The V call is TRBV5-4, the J call TRBJ2-3; no definite D call. V was cut by 0 bases and J by 5 bases, with 7 bases left in between. Germline V gives CDR1 SGHNT, CDR2 YYREEE (reference sequence). This CDR3 has 13 amino acids. CDR3 protein: CASSLGHQDTQYF. In DNA form, the CDR3 reads TGTGCCAGCAGCTTGGGACATCAAGATACGCAGTATTTT.

This clonotype has ten or more counts. The chain uses TRBV7-2 and TRBJ1-1, with D unclear. The CDR3 sequence is 11 residues long. Per germline, CDR1 SGHTA and CDR2 FQGNSA. Trimming pared 8 bases from V and 11 bases from J, leaving 15 bases between. The CDR3 DNA reads TGTGCCAGCCTGGCTGGGCAACGGGCTTTCTTT. It encodes CASLAGQRAFF.

This clonotype was seen a handful of times. This rearrangement joins TRBV27 to TRBJ2-1; perhaps TRBD2 as D (6 bases). V lost 5 bases to trimming and J lost 4 bases, with 12 bases between them. Germline V gives CDR1 MNHEY, CDR2 SMNVEV (reference sequence). This CDR3 is built from 14 residues. CDR3 nucleotide sequence: TGTGCCAGCAGTCCAAGTGCGGGGTACAATGAGCAGTTCTTC. It encodes CASSPSAGYNEQFF.

The rearrangement links TRBV5-6 to TRBJ2-3; D not resolved. The V gene lost 2 bases and the J gene lost 0 bases, with 10 bases spanning the gap. Germline V gene sequence: CDR1 SGHDT, CDR2 YYEEEE. The CDR3 has 15 residues. CDR3 in DNA: TGTGCCAGCAGCTTTTCGGCCCTTAGCACAGATACGCAGTATTTT. Protein sequence: CASSFSALSTDTQYF.

This clonotype has just a few counts. The CDR3 DNA is TGCAGTGCTTCACAGGGGACTAGCGGATCCTACGAGCAGTACTTC. Its protein product is CSASQGTSGSYEQYF. The chain recombines TRBV20-1 with TRBJ2-7; 11 positions match TRBD2. CDR1 is DFQATT, CDR2 SNEGSKA, per germline (reference sequence). The CDR3 extends over 15 amino acids. Losses at the gene ends were 5 bases for V and 1 base for J; bases not matched to a gene: 7.

The chain employs TRBV4-3 and TRBJ2-3; 9 nucleotides align to TRBD2. V lost 0 bases and J lost 2; bases outside the gene matches: 12. From germline, CDR1 is LGHNA and CDR2 YSLEER. The CDR3 runs 19 residues. The CDR3 DNA is TGCGCCAGCAGCCAAGATAGGGTTAGCGGGAGCGCTAACACAGATACGCAGTATTTT. Its protein product is CASSQDRVSGSANTDTQYF.

V and J are TRBV6-2 or TRBV6-3 and TRBJ2-1, with 8 bases identical to TRBD1. V was clipped by 5 bases and J by 14 bases; unmatched bases: 5. The CDR3 contains 11 residues. Per germline, CDR1 MNHEY and CDR2 SVGEGT. Written as DNA, the CDR3 is TGTGCCAGCAGTAAGACAGGGGCGGAGTTCTTC. This encodes CASSKTGAEFF.

The DNA for the CDR3 is TGCGCCAGCAGCTTGGACTCCATAAACACTGAAGCTTTCTTT. Protein: CASSLDSINTEAFF. The gene calls are TRBV5-1 and TRBJ1-1; D gene uncertain. Germline CDR1 is SGHRS and CDR2 is YFSETQ. V was shortened by 0 bases and J by 2 bases, with 8 bases between the two germline ends. This CDR3 has 14 residues.

In this sample, this clonotype turned up a few times. The chain links TRBV11-2 to TRBJ2-2; 11 bases match TRBD1. Germline assignment: CDR1 SGHAT and CDR2 FQNNGV. The J segment lost 7 bases and the V segment lost 4 bases, leaving 5 bases of the junction unmatched. This CDR3 region has 15 residues. Here the CDR3 DNA reads TGTGCCAGCAGCTGGGACAGGGGGAGGAACGGGGAGCTGTTTTTT. Translated: CASSWDRGRNGELFF. Combining the CDR3 with reference TRBV11-2 and TRBJ2-2 gives the whole variable domain EAGVAQSPRYKIIEKRQSVAFWCNPISGHATLYWYQQILGQGPKLLIQFQNNGVVDDSQLPKDRFSAERLKGVDSTLKIQPAKLEDSAVYLCASSWDRGRNGELFFGEGSRLTVL.

The rearrangement links TRBV6-1 to TRBJ2-7; unclear D gene. Germline values: CDR1 MNHNS, CDR2 SASEGT. The V end was cut by 6 bases, the J end by 12 bases, with 24 bases between. The CDR3 runs to 14 residues. The CDR3 loop is CASSPLPAASRRYF. DNA for the CDR3: TGTGCCAGCAGCCCTCTTCCGGCCGCCTCGAGACGGTACTTC.